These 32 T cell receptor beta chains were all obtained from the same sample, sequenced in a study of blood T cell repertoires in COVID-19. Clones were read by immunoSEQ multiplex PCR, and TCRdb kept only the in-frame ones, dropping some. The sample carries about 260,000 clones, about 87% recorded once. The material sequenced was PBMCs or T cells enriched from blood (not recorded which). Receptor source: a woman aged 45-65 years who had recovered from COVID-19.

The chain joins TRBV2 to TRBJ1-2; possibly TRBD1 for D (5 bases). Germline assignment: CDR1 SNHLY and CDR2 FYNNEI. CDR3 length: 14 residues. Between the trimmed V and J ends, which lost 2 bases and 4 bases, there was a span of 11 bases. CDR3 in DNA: TGTGCCAGCAGTGAATGGGGGGTTCCCTATGGCTACACCTTC. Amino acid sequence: CASSEWGVPYGYTF.

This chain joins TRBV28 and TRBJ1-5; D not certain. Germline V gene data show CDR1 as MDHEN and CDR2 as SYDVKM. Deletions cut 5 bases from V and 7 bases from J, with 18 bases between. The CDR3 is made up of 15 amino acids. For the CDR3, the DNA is TGTGCCAGCAGTCTTCCCGGGAGTCTGGGGCAGCCCCAGCATTTT. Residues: CASSLPGSLGQPQHF.

The CDR3 coding sequence is TGTGCCAGCCACCAAGGTATCCAGGGTGAGCAGTTCTTC. It codes for CASHQGIQGEQFF. This chain connects TRBV7-8 to TRBJ2-1, with D maybe TRBD1 (5 bases). V was trimmed by 8 bases and J by 9 bases, leaving 17 bases between them. CDR3 size: 13 residues. The V gene's germline CDR1 is SGHVS and CDR2 FQNEAQ.

The CDR3 region is CASSDGTGRRVGEKLFF. The CDR3, as DNA: TGTGCCAGCAGCGACGGGACAGGTCGAAGAGTCGGTGAAAAACTGTTTTTT. The chain recombines TRBV5-5 with TRBJ1-4; 8 bases align to TRBD1. The CDR3 has 17 residues. Germline-derived CDR1 and CDR2 are SGHKS and YYEKEE (reference sequence). The V segment lost 4 bases and the J segment 7 bases; nucleotides outside the gene matches: 15.

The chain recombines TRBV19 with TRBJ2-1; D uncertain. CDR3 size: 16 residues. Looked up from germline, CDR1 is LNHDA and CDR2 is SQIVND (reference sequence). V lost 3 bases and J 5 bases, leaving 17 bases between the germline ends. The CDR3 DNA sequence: TGTGCCAGTAGTATTAAGCGACGACTCACCGACAATGAGCAGTTCTTC. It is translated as CASSIKRRLTDNEQFF.

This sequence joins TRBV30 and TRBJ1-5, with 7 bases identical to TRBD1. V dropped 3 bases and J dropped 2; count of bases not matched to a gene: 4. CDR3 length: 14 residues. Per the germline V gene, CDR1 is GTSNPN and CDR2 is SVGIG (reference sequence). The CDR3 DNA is TGTGCCTGGAGGGGGACAGCTGGCAATCAGCCCCAGCATTTT. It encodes CAWRGTAGNQPQHF.

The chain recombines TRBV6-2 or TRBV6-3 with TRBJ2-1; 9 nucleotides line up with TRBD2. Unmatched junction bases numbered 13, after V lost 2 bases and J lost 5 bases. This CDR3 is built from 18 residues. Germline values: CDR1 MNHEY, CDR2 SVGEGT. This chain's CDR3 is CASSYRVSILAGNNEQFF. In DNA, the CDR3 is TGTGCCAGCAGTTACCGCGTTTCGATCCTAGCGGGGAACAATGAGCAGTTCTTC.

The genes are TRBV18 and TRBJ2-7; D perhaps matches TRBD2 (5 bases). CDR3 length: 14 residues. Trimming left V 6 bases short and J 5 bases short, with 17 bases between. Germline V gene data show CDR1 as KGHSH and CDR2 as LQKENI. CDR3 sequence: CASSPPNERDEQYF. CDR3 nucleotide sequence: TGTGCCAGCTCCCCCCCGAACGAGAGGGACGAGCAGTACTTC.

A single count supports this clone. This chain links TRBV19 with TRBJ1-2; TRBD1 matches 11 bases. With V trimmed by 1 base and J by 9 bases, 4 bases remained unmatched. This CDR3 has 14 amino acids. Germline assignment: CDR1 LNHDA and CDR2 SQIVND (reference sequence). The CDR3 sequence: CASSIVRTGGSYTF. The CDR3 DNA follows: TGTGCCAGTAGTATAGTCCGGACAGGGGGCAGCTACACCTTC. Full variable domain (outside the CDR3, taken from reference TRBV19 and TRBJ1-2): DGGITQSPKYLFRKEGQNVTLSCEQNLNHDAMYWYRQDPGQGLRLIYYSQIVNDFQKGDIAEGYSVSREKKESFPLTVTSAQKNPTAFYLCASSIVRTGGSYTFGSGTRLTVV.

CDR3 in amino acids: CASSTGMGTDTQYF. The CDR3 nucleotides are TGTGCCAGCAGCACGGGAATGGGCACAGATACGCAGTATTTT. The rearrangement uses TRBV7-8 and TRBJ2-3; tentatively, D is TRBD2 (5 bases). Trimming left V 5 bases short and J 1 base short, with 10 bases between. CDR3 length equals 14 residues. The germline V gene encodes CDR1 SGHVS and CDR2 FQNEAQ.

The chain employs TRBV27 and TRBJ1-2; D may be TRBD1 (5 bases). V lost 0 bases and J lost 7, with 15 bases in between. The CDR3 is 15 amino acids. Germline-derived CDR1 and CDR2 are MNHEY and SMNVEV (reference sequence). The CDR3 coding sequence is TGTGCCAGCAGTTTATCATGGGGGGATTCAGGTGGCTACACCTTC. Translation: CASSLSWGDSGGYTF.

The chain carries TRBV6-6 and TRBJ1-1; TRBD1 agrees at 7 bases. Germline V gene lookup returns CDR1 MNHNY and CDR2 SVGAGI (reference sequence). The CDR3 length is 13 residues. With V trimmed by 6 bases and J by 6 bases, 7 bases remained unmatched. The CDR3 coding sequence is TGTGCCAGCAGCACTACAGGGGACCCTGAAGCTTTCTTT. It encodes CASSTTGDPEAFF.

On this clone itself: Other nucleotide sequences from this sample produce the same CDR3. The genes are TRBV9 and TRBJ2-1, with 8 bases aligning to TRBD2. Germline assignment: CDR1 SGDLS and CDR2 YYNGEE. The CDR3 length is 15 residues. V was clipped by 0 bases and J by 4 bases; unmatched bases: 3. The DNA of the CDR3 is TGTGCCAGCAGCGTAGCGGGAGGGCCTTACAATGAGCAGTTCTTC. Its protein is CASSVAGGPYNEQFF.

The CDR3 nucleotides are TGTGCCTGGAGTGTCCGGGAGGGGCTGGAGACCCAGTACTTC. This gives the protein CAWSVREGLETQYF. The V call is TRBV30, the J call TRBJ2-5, with 8 bases that match TRBD2. This CDR3 contains 14 residues. V lost 0 bases, J lost 5 bases, and 5 bases stayed unmatched. CDR1 GTSNPN and CDR2 SVGIG come from the germline V gene (reference sequence). Drawing the rest from reference TRBV30 and TRBJ2-5, the complete variable domain is SQTIHQWPATLVQPVGSPLSLECTVEGTSNPNLYWYRQAAGRGLQLLFYSVGIGQISSEVPQNLSASRPQDRQFILSSKKLLLSDSGFYLCAWSVREGLETQYFGPGTRLLVL.

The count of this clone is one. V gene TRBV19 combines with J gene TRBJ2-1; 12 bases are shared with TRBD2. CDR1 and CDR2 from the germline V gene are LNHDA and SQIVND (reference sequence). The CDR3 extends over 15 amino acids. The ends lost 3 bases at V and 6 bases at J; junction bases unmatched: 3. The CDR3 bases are TGTGCCAGTAGTATGGGACTAGCGGGTGTCAATGAGCAGTTCTTC. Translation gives CASSMGLAGVNEQFF.

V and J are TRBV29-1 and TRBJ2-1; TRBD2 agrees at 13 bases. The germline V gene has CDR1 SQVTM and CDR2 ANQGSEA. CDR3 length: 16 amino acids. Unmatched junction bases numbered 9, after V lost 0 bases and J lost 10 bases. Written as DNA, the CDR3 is TGCAGCGTTGAAGAGCTGACTAGCGGGAGGCTCGGGGAGCAGTTCTTC. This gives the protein CSVEELTSGRLGEQFF.

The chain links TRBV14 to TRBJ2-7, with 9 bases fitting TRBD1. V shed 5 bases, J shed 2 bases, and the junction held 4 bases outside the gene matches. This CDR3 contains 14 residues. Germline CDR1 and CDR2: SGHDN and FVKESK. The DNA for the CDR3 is TGTGCCAGCAGCGGACAGGGGAGAGCCTACGAGCAGTACTTC. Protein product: CASSGQGRAYEQYF.

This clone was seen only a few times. The CDR3 coding sequence is TGCGCCAGCAGCCCGGGACAGGGGAGTAATCAGCCCCAGCATTTT. Its protein is CASSPGQGSNQPQHF. The rearrangement uses TRBV4-1 and TRBJ1-5, with 10 bases matching TRBD1. Per the germline V gene, CDR1 is MGHRA and CDR2 is YSYEKL. This CDR3 region has 15 residues. After removal of 4 bases from V and 4 bases from J, the junction contained 4 bases not matched to a gene.

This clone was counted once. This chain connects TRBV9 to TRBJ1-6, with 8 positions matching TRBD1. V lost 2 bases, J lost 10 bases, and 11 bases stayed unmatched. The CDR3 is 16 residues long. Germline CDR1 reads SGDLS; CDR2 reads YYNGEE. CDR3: CASSVHPDRVRSPLHF. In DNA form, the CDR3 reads TGTGCCAGCAGCGTCCACCCGGACAGGGTGAGGTCACCCCTCCACTTT. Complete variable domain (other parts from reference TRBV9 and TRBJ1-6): DSGVTQTPKHLITATGQRVTLRCSPRSGDLSVYWYQQSLDQGLQFLIQYYNGEERAKGNILERFSAQQFPDLHSELNLSSLELGDSALYFCASSVHPDRVRSPLHFGNGTRLTVT.

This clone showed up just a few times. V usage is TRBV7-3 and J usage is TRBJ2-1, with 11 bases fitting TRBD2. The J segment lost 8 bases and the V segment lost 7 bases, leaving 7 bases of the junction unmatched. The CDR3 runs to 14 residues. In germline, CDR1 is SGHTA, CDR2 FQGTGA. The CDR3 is CASKLAGERYEQFF. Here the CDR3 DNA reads TGTGCCAGCAAACTAGCGGGAGAACGGTATGAGCAGTTCTTC.

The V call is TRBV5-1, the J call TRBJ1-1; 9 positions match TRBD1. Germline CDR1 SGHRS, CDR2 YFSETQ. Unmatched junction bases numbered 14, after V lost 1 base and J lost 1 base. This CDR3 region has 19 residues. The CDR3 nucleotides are TGCGCCAGCAGCTTGTTAGCGTACAGGGGGCTAAGGGGGAACACTGAAGCTTTCTTT. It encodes CASSLLAYRGLRGNTEAFF. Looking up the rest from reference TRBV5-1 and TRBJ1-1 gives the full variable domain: KAGVTQTPRYLIKTRGQQVTLSCSPISGHRSVSWYQQTPGQGLQFLFEYFSETQRNKGNFPGRFSGRQFSNSRSEMNVSTLELGDSALYLCASSLLAYRGLRGNTEAFFGQGTRLTVV.

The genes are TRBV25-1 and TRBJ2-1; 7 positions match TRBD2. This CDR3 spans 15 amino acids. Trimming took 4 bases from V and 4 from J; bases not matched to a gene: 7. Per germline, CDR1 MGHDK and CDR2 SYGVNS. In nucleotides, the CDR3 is TGTGCCAGCAGTGCCGGGGGGAGGAATTACAATGAGCAGTTCTTC. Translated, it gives CASSAGGRNYNEQFF.

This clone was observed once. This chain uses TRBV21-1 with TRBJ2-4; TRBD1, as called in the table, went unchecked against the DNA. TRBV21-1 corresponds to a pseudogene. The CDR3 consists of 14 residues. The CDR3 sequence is CASSNRLAKNIQYF. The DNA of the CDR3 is TGTGCCAGCAGCAACAGGCTAGCCAAAAACATTCAGTACTTC.

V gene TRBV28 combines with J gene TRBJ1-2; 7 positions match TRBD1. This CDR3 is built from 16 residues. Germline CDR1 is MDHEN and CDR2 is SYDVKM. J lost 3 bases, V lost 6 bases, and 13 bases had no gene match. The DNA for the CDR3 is TGTGCCAGCAGATATTCCGGGACAGTGACCTACTATGGCTACACCTTC. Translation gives CASRYSGTVTYYGYTF.

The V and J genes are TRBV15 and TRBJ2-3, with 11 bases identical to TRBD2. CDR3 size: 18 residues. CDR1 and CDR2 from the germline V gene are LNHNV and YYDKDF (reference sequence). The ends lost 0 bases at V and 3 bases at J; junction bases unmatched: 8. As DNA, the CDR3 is TGTGCCACCAGCAGAGACATGATTCTAGCGGGAGGTACAGATACGCAGTATTTT. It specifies CATSRDMILAGGTDTQYF. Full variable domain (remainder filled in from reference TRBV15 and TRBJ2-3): DAMVIQNPRYQVTQFGKPVTLSCSQTLNHNVMYWYQQKSSQAPKLLFHYYDKDFNNEADTPDNFQSRRPNTSFCFLDIRSPGLGDTAMYLCATSRDMILAGGTDTQYFGPGTRLTVL.

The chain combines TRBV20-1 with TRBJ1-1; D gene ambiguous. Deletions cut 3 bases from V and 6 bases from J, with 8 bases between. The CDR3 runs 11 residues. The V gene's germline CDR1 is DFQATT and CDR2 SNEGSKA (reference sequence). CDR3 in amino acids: CSARETAEAFF. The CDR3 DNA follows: TGCAGTGCTAGGGAGACTGCTGAAGCTTTCTTT.

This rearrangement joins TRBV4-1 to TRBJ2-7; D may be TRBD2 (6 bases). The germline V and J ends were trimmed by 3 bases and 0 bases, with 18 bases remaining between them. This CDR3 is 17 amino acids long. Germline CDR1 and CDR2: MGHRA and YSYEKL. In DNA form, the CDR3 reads TGCGCCAGCAGCCAGGGAGCCCGGGACTTCCACTCCTACGAGCAGTACTTC. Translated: CASSQGARDFHSYEQYF.

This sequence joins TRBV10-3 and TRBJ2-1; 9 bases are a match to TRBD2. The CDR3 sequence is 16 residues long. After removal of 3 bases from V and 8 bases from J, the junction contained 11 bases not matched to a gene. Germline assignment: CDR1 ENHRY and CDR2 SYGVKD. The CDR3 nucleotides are TGTGCCATCAGTGACGGCGGGAGGGCCACAGTCGATGAGCAGTTCTTC. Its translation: CAISDGGRATVDEQFF.

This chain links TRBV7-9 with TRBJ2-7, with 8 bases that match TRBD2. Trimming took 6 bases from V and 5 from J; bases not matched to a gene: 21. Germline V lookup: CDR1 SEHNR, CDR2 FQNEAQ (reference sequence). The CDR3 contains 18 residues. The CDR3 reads CASSRPSSGSQGPHEQYF. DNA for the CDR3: TGTGCCAGCAGTCGACCCTCTAGCGGGTCCCAAGGCCCCCACGAGCAGTACTTC.

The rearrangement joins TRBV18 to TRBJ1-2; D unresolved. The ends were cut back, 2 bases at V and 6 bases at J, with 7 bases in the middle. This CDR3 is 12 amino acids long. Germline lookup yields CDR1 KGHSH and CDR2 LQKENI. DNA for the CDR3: TGTGCCAGCTCACCAACGGGGAATGGCTACACCTTC. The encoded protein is CASSPTGNGYTF.

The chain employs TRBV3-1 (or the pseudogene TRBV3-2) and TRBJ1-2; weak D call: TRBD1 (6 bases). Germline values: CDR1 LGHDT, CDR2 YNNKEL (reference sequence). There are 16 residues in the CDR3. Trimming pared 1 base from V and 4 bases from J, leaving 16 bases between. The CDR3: CASSQGGPTGPYGYTF. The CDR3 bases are TGTGCCAGCAGCCAAGGGGGCCCGACAGGTCCCTATGGCTACACCTTC.

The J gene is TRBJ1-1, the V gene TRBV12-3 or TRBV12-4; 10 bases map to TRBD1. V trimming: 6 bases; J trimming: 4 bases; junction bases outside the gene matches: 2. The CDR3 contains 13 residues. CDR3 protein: CASSWTGGTEAFF. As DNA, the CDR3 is TGTGCCAGCAGCTGGACAGGGGGCACTGAAGCTTTCTTT.